Shown below are 7 T cell receptor beta chains from a single sample sequenced in a study of shared clonotypes between healthy human individuals. Naive CD8 isolation took CD45RO-negative cells positively selected for CCR7 and excluded terminally differentiated effector memory CD45RA+ cells. Some clones are missing from TCRdb's copy, which holds only in-frame ones; the method was immunoSEQ multiplex PCR. The sample lists some 2.1 million clones, approximately 92% occurring once. The material sequenced was naive CD8+ T cells from PBMCs. Receptors were obtained from a man younger than 30 in good health. Some clones in this sample may be carry-over from other donors' samples.

The rearrangement uses TRBV2 and TRBJ2-2; TRBD2 is a possible D gene (7 bases). Trimming stripped 10 bases from V and 6 bases from J, with 24 bases between. The CDR3 extends over 16 amino acids. CDR1 and CDR2 (germline): SNHLY, FYNNEI. The DNA of the CDR3 is TGTGCCATACAAGGGGGGCTAGCGGAAACACCCGGGGAGCTGTTTTTT. Amino acid sequence: CAIQGGLAETPGELFF.

The gene calls are TRBV7-8 and TRBJ2-7; D is perhaps TRBD2 (5 bases). The germline CDR1 and CDR2 sequences are SGHVS and FQNEAQ. The CDR3 has 17 amino acids. With 6 bases removed from V and 0 bases from J, the gap between germline ends came to 21 bases. The CDR3 loop reads CASRPRPRTDSSYEQYF. The CDR3 DNA is TGTGCCAGCAGACCTCGTCCCCGGACTGATAGCTCCTACGAGCAGTACTTC.

The chain links TRBV7-9 to TRBJ2-2; no clear D gene. This CDR3 has 18 amino acids. Trimming pared 1 base from V and 0 bases from J, leaving 15 bases between. Germline CDR1 SEHNR, CDR2 FQNEAQ (reference sequence). In DNA form, the CDR3 reads TGTGCCAGCAGCTTAGGTCCAGCGAGAGACGCGAACACCGGGGAGCTGTTTTTT. Protein sequence: CASSLGPARDANTGELFF.

This chain connects TRBV14 to TRBJ1-1, with D unresolved. The CDR3 length is 15 residues. The germline V gene has CDR1 SGHDN and CDR2 FVKESK. The germline V and J ends were trimmed by 5 bases and 3 bases, with 16 bases remaining between them. Here the CDR3 reads CASSSDLLGHTEAFF. Here the CDR3 DNA reads TGTGCCAGCAGCTCCGACTTACTGGGTCACACTGAAGCTTTCTTT.

The rearrangement links TRBV9 to TRBJ2-1, with a tentative D call TRBD1 (7 bases). CDR3 size: 15 residues. V was shortened by 4 bases and J by 10 bases, with 21 bases between the two germline ends. Germline assignment: CDR1 SGDLS and CDR2 YYNGEE. The CDR3 loop is CASSPQGGPREEQFF. Here the CDR3 DNA reads TGTGCCAGCAGCCCCCAGGGGGGCCCCAGGGAGGAGCAGTTCTTC.

This clone was observed once. The chain uses TRBV6-5 and TRBJ1-1; 8 bases match TRBD1. Germline trimming cut 7 bases from V and 4 bases from J; bases unmatched to any gene: 5. From germline, CDR1 is MNHEY and CDR2 SVGAGI. The CDR3 is 13 amino acids. The CDR3 bases are TGTGCCAGCATCGAACAGGGGGGCACTGAAGCTTTCTTT. Translation gives CASIEQGGTEAFF.

V and J are TRBV10-3 and TRBJ2-1; 12 bases match TRBD2. The germline V gene has CDR1 ENHRY and CDR2 SYGVKD. CDR3 length equals 17 residues. V was clipped by 4 bases and J by 0 bases; unmatched bases: 4. CDR3 in DNA: TGTGCCATCAGTGGGACTAGCGGGGTCAGCTCCTACAATGAGCAGTTCTTC. Translating gives CAISGTSGVSSYNEQFF.